These 22 T cell receptor beta chains were all obtained from the same sample, sequenced in a study of blood T cell repertoires in COVID-19. Sequenced by immunoSEQ multiplex PCR; TCRdb stores in-frame clones only, minus some. The profile covers about 210,000 clones, with less than 90% appearing a single time and 0.65% to 0.85% taken by the ten largest. The sample taken for sequencing was peripheral blood. The receptor source for this set is a man in his forties or fifties with acute or convalescent COVID-19.

This chain joins TRBV10-2 and TRBJ2-2, with 10 nucleotides matching TRBD1. This CDR3 has 14 amino acids. Per the germline V gene, CDR1 is WSHSY and CDR2 is SAAADI. V was pared by 6 bases and J by 7 bases, with 5 bases of the junction left unmatched. CDR3 sequence reads: CASRGQGLGGELFF. As DNA, the CDR3 is TGCGCCAGCAGGGGACAGGGGCTCGGCGGGGAGCTGTTTTTT.

The chain joins TRBV7-8 to TRBJ2-4; tentatively, D is TRBD1 (6 bases). There are 17 residues in the CDR3. The V gene lost 5 bases and the J gene lost 0 bases, with 17 bases spanning the gap. Germline CDR1 is SGHVS and CDR2 is FQNEAQ. Here the CDR3 DNA reads TGTGCCAGCAGCGAGGACAGTTACGAACTAGCCAAAAACATTCAGTACTTC. The encoded protein is CASSEDSYELAKNIQYF.

This chain connects TRBV27 to TRBJ2-1, with D possibly matching TRBD1 (6 bases). The germline V and J ends were trimmed by 7 bases and 3 bases, with 16 bases remaining between them. CDR1 is MNHEY and CDR2 is SMNVEV in the germline V gene (reference sequence). The CDR3 is 15 amino acids. In DNA form, the CDR3 reads TGTGCCAGCACCACCACCCAGGGGAACTACAATGAGCAGTTCTTC. Protein: CASTTTQGNYNEQFF.

V and J are TRBV3-1 (or the pseudogene TRBV3-2) and TRBJ1-3; 10 bases match TRBD1. The CDR3 totals 14 residues. Losses at the gene ends were 2 bases for V and 7 bases for J; bases not matched to a gene: 2. From germline, CDR1 is LGHDT and CDR2 YNNKEL (reference sequence). CDR3 DNA sequence: TGTGCCAGCAGCCAACCGGGACAGGGGAACACCATATATTTT. It encodes CASSQPGQGNTIYF.

V is TRBV6-6 and J is TRBJ1-6; possible D gene TRBD1, 6 bases. Trimming left V 5 bases short and J 0 bases short, with 17 bases between. The CDR3 loop spans 18 amino acids. Germline V CDR1 and CDR2: MNHNY, SVGAGI (reference sequence). The CDR3 here is CASSRQVWAGSYNSPLHF. The CDR3 DNA reads as TGTGCCAGCAGTCGACAGGTCTGGGCCGGCTCCTATAATTCACCCCTCCACTTT.

CDR3 region: CASQPAGIYGYTF. The CDR3 DNA sequence: TGTGCCAGCCAGCCGGCAGGCATCTATGGCTACACCTTC. This chain uses TRBV19 with TRBJ1-2; D remains unclear. V was cut by 9 bases and J by 4 bases, with 15 bases left in between. Germline V gene data show CDR1 as LNHDA and CDR2 as SQIVND (reference sequence). The CDR3 is 13 residues long.

The genes are TRBV11-3 and TRBJ2-1, with D perhaps matching TRBD1 (6 bases). V gave up 2 bases and J gave up 8 bases, with 13 bases separating them. The germline gives CDR1 SGHNT, CDR2 YENEEA. The CDR3 totals 14 residues. The CDR3 protein is CASSLQGNSDEQFF. DNA for the CDR3: TGTGCCAGCAGCTTACAGGGGAATTCGGATGAGCAGTTCTTC.

CDR3 residues: CASSLGEGEQFF. As DNA, the CDR3 is TGTGCCAGCAGCTTAGGCGAGGGTGAGCAGTTCTTC. The J gene is TRBJ2-1, the V gene TRBV7-9; maybe TRBD2 (5 bases). The CDR3 has 12 residues. Germline CDR1 and CDR2: SEHNR and FQNEAQ (reference sequence). Trimming took 1 base from V and 9 from J, leaving 7 bases between them.

The V call is TRBV27, the J call TRBJ2-2; TRBD1 aligns across 9 bases. CDR1 MNHEY and CDR2 SMNVEV come from the germline V gene (reference sequence). The CDR3 is 16 amino acids. V lost 5 bases to trimming and J lost 7 bases; unmatched junction nucleotides: 11. DNA for the CDR3: TGTGCCAGCAGTACCCCAACAGGGGGCGCGCACGGGGAGCTGTTTTTT. This codes for CASSTPTGGAHGELFF.

The chain is built from TRBV9 and TRBJ2-5; 9 positions agree with TRBD1. Trimming at V came to 3 bases and at J to 0 bases, leaving 6 bases not matched to a gene. The CDR3 is 16 residues long. The germline gives CDR1 SGDLS, CDR2 YYNGEE. The CDR3 nucleotides are TGTGCCAGCAGCGACCCCGGGACAGGGAACCAAGAGACCCAGTACTTC. Its protein is CASSDPGTGNQETQYF.

This clone was recorded once. This rearrangement joins TRBV6-5 to TRBJ1-1, with a tentative D call TRBD1 (6 bases). Germline V gives CDR1 MNHEY, CDR2 SVGAGI. V shed 7 bases and J shed 3 bases, with 12 bases lying between them. This CDR3 is built from 13 residues. CDR3 nucleotide sequence: TGTGCCAGCATCGAAAGGGGGTACACTGAAGCTTTCTTT. Protein: CASIERGYTEAFF.

This clone was counted between two and nine times. The chain couples TRBV2 to TRBJ2-3, with D unclear. Per the germline V gene, CDR1 is SNHLY and CDR2 is FYNNEI. Trimming shortened V by 7 bases and J by 2 bases, and 7 bases separated the two germline ends. This CDR3 contains 12 residues. DNA of the CDR3: TGTGCCAGCAAGCTTACCACAGATACGCAGTATTTT. This sequence encodes CASKLTTDTQYF.

The CDR3 bases are TGTGCCAGCAGCTTAAACAGGGGTGCGGGCTATGGCTACACCTTC. Translating it yields CASSLNRGAGYGYTF. The rearrangement uses TRBV11-2 and TRBJ1-2, with 7 bases aligning to TRBD1. CDR1 and CDR2 from the germline V gene are SGHAT and FQNNGV. The V segment lost 2 bases and the J segment 4 bases; nucleotides outside the gene matches: 7. This CDR3 is 15 amino acids long. The entire variable domain, with the rest obtained from reference TRBV11-2 and TRBJ1-2, is as follows: EAGVAQSPRYKIIEKRQSVAFWCNPISGHATLYWYQQILGQGPKLLIQFQNNGVVDDSQLPKDRFSAERLKGVDSTLKIQPAKLEDSAVYLCASSLNRGAGYGYTFGSGTRLTVV.

This clone was found once. The chain recombines TRBV27 with TRBJ1-2; maybe TRBD1 (5 bases). CDR1 and CDR2 (germline): MNHEY, SMNVEV (reference sequence). The CDR3 is made up of 15 amino acids. V lost 2 bases, J lost 7 bases, and 17 bases lay in between. Here the CDR3 reads CASSLMDPRDSGYTF. The CDR3 coding sequence is TGTGCCAGCAGTTTAATGGATCCCAGGGATAGTGGCTACACCTTC.

This rearrangement joins TRBV6-5 to TRBJ2-7; 8 bases are a match to TRBD1. CDR1 is MNHEY and CDR2 is SVGAGI in the germline V gene. CDR3 length: 14 amino acids. V lost 7 bases to trimming and J lost 4 bases; unmatched junction nucleotides: 9. CDR3 nucleotide sequence: TGTGCCAGCACCGACAGGGGTGTGTTATACGAGCAGTACTTC. Residues: CASTDRGVLYEQYF.

As for this clone: The junction and the germline gene differ at one end; a read error may be behind it. The gene calls are TRBV28 and TRBJ2-2, with 8 bases matching TRBD1. From germline, CDR1 is MDHEN and CDR2 SYDVKM. CDR3 length: 12 residues. The CDR3 reads CAGQGATGELFF. CDR3 sequence (DNA): TGCGCGGGGCAGGGGGCAACCGGGGAGCTGTTTTTT.

V is TRBV7-8 and J is TRBJ2-2; TRBD1 is a possible D gene (6 bases). This CDR3 has 14 amino acids. CDR1 and CDR2 from the germline V gene are SGHVS and FQNEAQ. Trimming took off 5 bases at V and 5 bases at J, with 12 bases between the two ends. CDR3 protein: CASSPGQTTGELFF. The CDR3, as DNA: TGTGCCAGCAGCCCTGGACAGACGACCGGGGAGCTGTTTTTT.

This chain joins TRBV20-1 and TRBJ1-2; D remains ambiguous. Trimming took off 3 bases at V and 4 bases at J, with 6 bases between the two ends. Germline V gene sequence: CDR1 DFQATT, CDR2 SNEGSKA (reference sequence). The CDR3 totals 11 residues. CDR3: CSASTAYGYTF. CDR3 DNA: TGCAGTGCTAGTACAGCCTATGGCTACACCTTC.

The chain joins TRBV11-2 to TRBJ2-7; the D gene is possibly TRBD2 (5 bases). The CDR3 covers 16 residues. Germline values: CDR1 SGHAT, CDR2 FQNNGV. The V gene lost 2 bases and the J gene lost 5 bases, with 19 bases spanning the gap. CDR3 in DNA: TGTGCCAGCAGCTTACTGCGCGCTAAGCGGTTAAACGAGCAGTACTTC. Protein product: CASSLLRAKRLNEQYF.

This clone has only one observation. The chain employs TRBV7-9 and TRBJ1-5; a possible D gene is TRBD1 (5 bases). V was cut by 2 bases and J by 6 bases, with 14 bases left in between. This CDR3 comprises 15 residues. From germline, CDR1 is SEHNR and CDR2 FQNEAQ (reference sequence). This CDR3 is CASSLSSGGAQPQHF. CDR3 nucleotide sequence: TGTGCCAGCAGCTTATCATCGGGAGGGGCTCAGCCCCAGCATTTT.

The rearrangement links TRBV9 to TRBJ2-1; 7 bases line up with TRBD2. The trim removed 0 bases at V and 7 bases at J, leaving 10 bases unmatched. The CDR3 is 16 amino acids. Germline V gives CDR1 SGDLS, CDR2 YYNGEE. The CDR3: CASSVVPGGSGNEQFF. The CDR3 DNA is TGTGCCAGCAGCGTAGTTCCGGGCGGGAGTGGTAATGAGCAGTTCTTC.

The V call is TRBV1, the J call TRBJ2-7; TRBD2 was called by the table and not checked on the DNA. TRBV1 is reported as a pseudogene. The CDR3 covers 16 residues. This CDR3 reads CTSSQDKRGPSYEQYF. CDR3 nucleotides: TGCACCAGCAGCCAAGATAAGCGGGGTCCCTCCTACGAGCAGTACTTC.